These T cell receptor beta chains were read from a single sample in a study of blood T cell repertoires in COVID-19. The assay was immunoSEQ multiplex PCR, and TCRdb's table has in-frame clones only and misses some. In the table there are a few hundred thousand clones, approximately 86% of which are singletons. The sequencing input was peripheral blood. These receptors came from a woman in her seventies with active or convalescent COVID-19. The CDR3 runs from the conserved cysteine through the conserved F or W. A D gene is named only where the DNA matches it firmly.

len	v_gene	j_gene	d_gene	CDR3aa	CDR3nt
17	TRBV19	TRBJ2-2	.	CASSIGSGGQRIGELFF	TGTGCCAGTAGTATAGGTTCGGGGGGCCAAAGGATCGGGGAGCTGTTTTTT
15	TRBV4-1	TRBJ2-2	TRBD1	CASSQIRTGSGELFF	TGCGCCAGCAGCCAAATTCGGACAGGGTCCGGGGAGCTGTTTTTT
16	TRBV7-3	TRBJ2-7	TRBD1	CASSLIAGTGQYEQYF	TGTGCCAGCAGCTTAATCGCCGGGACAGGCCAATACGAGCAGTACTTC
14	TRBV9	TRBJ1-2	TRBD1	CASSVLGGMGGYTF	TGTGCCAGCAGCGTATTAGGGGGCATGGGTGGCTACACCTTC
15	TRBV21-1	TRBJ2-7	.	CASGRRGRGMGEQYF	TGTGCCAGCGGAAGGAGGGGCCGAGGGATGGGGGAGCAGTACTTC
12	TRBV18	TRBJ1-1	.	CASSPNIAEAFF	TGTGCCAGCTCGCCGAACATCGCTGAAGCTTTCTTT
17	TRBV6-4	TRBJ2-3	.	CATRGTGMGRSSDTQYF	TGTGCCACCCGGGGAACGGGGATGGGCAGATCTTCAGATACGCAGTATTTT
15	TRBV4-2	TRBJ1-4	.	CASSQVRASNEKLFF	TGTGCCAGCAGCCAAGTAAGAGCATCAAATGAAAAACTGTTTTTT
15	TRBV10-3	TRBJ2-7	.	CAISESGAGHDEQYF	TGTGCCATCAGTGAGTCGGGTGCGGGGCACGACGAGCAGTACTTC
16	TRBV4-3	TRBJ2-7	TRBD2	CASSQVVGTSGHEQYF	TGCGCCAGCAGCCAAGTAGTGGGGACTAGCGGTCACGAGCAGTACTTC
15	TRBV27	TRBJ1-6	.	CASSVGRAGLSPLHF	TGTGCCAGCAGTGTGGGGAGGGCAGGATTGTCACCCCTCCACTTT
17	TRBV19	TRBJ2-7	TRBD1	CASSIGTGGTDVYEQYF	TGTGCCAGTAGTATTGGGACAGGTGGGACTGATGTCTACGAGCAGTACTTC
15	TRBV7-2	TRBJ2-1	TRBD2	CASSLWEGSYNEQFF	TGTGCCAGCAGCTTGTGGGAGGGATCCTACAATGAGCAGTTCTTC
14	TRBV18	TRBJ1-1	.	CASSTTTANTEAFF	TGTGCCAGCTCAACGACGACAGCTAACACTGAAGCTTTCTTT
13	TRBV5-6	TRBJ1-2	TRBD1	CASFLDRGYGYTF	TGTGCCAGCTTCTTAGACAGGGGCTATGGCTACACCTTC
14	TRBV7-2	TRBJ2-3	TRBD2	CASNRGGLADTQYF	TGTGCCAGCAATCGGGGGGGCTTGGCAGATACGCAGTATTTT